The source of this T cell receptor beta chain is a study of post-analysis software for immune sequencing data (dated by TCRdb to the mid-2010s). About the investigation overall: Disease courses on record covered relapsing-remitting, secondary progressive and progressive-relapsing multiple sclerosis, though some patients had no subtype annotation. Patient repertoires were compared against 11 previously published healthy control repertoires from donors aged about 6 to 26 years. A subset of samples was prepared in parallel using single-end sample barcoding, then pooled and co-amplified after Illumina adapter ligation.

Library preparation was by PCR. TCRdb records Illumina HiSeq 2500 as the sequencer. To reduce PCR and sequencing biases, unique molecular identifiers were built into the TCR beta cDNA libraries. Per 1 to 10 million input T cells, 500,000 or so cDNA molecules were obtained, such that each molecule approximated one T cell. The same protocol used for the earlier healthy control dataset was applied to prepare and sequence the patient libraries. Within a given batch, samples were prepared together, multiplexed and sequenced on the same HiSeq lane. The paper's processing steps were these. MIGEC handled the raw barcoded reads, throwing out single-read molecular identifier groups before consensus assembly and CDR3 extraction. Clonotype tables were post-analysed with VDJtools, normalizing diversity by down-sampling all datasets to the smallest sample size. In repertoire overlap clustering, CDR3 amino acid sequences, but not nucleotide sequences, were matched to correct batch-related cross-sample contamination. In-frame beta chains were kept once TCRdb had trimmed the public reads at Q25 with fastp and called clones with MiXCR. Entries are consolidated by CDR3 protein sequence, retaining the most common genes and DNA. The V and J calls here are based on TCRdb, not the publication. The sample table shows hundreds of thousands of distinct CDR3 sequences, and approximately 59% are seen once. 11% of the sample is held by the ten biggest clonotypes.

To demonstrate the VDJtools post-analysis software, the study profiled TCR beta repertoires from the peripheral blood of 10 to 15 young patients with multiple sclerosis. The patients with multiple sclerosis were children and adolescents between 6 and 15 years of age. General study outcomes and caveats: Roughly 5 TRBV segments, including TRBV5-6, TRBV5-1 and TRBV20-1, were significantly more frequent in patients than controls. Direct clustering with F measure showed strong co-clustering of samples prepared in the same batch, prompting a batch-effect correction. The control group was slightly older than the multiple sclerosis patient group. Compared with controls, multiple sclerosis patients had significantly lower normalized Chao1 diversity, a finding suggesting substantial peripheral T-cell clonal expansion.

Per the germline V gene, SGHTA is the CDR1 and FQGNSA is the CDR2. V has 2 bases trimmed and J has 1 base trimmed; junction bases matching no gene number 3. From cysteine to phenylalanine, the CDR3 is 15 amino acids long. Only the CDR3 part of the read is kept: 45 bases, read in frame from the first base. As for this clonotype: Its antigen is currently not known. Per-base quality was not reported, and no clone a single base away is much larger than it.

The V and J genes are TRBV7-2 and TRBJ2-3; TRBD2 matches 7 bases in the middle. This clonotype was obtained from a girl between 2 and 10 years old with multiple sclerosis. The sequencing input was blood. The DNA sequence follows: TGTGCCAGCAGCTTAATGGCGGGGGGCACAGATACGCAGTATTTT. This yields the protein CASSLMAGGTDTQYF.